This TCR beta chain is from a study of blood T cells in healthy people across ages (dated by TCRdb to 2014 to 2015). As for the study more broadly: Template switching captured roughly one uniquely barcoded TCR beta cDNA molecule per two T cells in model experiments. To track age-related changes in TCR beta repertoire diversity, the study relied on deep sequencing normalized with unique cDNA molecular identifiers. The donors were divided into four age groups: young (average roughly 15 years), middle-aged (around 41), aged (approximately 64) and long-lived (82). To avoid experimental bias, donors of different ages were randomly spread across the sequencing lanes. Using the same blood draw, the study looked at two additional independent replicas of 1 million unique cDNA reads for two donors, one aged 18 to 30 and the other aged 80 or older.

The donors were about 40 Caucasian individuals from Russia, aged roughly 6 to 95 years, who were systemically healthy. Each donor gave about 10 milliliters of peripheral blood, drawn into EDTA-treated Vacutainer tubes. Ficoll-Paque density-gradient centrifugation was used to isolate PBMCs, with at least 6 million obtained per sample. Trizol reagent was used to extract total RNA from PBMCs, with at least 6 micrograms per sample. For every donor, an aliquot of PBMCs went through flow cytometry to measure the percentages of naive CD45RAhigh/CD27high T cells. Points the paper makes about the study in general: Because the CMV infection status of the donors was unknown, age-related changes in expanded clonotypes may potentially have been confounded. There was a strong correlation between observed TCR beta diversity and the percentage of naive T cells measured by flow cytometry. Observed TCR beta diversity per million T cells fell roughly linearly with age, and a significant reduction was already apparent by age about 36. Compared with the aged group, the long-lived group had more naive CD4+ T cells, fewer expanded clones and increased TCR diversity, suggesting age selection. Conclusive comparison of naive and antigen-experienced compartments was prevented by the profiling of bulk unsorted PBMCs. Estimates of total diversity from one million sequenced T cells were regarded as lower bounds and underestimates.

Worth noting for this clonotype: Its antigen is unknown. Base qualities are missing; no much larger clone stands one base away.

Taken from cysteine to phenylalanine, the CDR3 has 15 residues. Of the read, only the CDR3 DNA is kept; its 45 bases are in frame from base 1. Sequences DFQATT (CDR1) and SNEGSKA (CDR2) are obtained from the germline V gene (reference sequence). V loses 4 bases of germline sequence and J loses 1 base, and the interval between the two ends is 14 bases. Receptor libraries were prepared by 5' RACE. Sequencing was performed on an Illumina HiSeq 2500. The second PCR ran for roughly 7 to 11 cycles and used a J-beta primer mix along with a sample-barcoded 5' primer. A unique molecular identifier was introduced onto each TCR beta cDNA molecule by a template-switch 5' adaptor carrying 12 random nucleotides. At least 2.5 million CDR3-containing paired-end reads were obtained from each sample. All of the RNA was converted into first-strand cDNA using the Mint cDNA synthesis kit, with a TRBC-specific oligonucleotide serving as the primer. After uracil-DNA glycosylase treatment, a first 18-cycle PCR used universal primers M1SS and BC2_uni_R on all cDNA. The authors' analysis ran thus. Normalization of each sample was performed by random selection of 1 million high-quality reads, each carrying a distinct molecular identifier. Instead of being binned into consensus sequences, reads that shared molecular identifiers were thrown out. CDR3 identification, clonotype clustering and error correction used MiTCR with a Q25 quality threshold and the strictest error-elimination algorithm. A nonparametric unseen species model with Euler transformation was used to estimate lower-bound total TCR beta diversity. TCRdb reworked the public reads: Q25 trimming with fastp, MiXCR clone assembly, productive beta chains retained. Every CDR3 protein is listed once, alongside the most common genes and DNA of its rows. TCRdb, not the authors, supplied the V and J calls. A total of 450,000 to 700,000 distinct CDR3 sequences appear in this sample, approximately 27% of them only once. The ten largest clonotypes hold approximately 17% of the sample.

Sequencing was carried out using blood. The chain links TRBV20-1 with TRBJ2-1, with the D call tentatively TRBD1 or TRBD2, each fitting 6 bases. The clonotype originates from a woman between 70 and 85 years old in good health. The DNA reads TGCAGTGCTAAGGGGGTGGGGAGGTCCTACAATGAGCAGTTCTTC. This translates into CSAKGVGRSYNEQFF.